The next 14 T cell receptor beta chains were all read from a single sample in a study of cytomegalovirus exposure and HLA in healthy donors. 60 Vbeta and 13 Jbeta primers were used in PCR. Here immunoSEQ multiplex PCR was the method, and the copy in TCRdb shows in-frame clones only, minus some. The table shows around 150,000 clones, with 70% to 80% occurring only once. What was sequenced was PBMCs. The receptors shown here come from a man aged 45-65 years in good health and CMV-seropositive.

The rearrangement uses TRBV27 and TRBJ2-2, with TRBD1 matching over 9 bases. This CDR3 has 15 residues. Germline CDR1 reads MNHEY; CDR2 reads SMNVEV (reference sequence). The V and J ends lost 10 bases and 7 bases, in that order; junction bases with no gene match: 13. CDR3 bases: TGTGCCACAAGAACAGGGGGCCGAGCGGGCGGGGAGCTGTTTTTT. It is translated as CATRTGGRAGGELFF.

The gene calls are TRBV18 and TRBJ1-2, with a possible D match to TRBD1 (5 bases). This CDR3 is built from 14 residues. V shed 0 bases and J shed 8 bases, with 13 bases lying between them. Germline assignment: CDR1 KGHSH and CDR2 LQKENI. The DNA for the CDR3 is TGTGCCAGCTCACCACCTTGGGGGGGAGCAGGCTACACCTTC. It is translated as CASSPPWGGAGYTF.

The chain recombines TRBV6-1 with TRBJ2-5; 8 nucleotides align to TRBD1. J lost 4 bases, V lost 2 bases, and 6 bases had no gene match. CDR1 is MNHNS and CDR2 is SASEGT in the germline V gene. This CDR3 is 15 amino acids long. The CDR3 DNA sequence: TGTGCCAGCAGTGAAAGCAGGGGGCGAGCAGAGACCCAGTACTTC. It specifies CASSESRGRAETQYF.

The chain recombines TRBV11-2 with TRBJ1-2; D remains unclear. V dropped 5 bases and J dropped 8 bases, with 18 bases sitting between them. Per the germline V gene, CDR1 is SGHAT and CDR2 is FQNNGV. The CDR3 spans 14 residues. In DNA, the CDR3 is TGTGCCAGCAGCCCCCATCGGGCGGGAGGCGGCTACACCTTC. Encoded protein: CASSPHRAGGGYTF.

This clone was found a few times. As DNA, the CDR3 is TGCGCCAGCAGTGTAACAGGGCTTAACCGTCCGAACACTGAAGCTTTCTTT. Protein product: CASSVTGLNRPNTEAFF. The chain couples TRBV10-2 to TRBJ1-1, with D maybe TRBD1 (6 bases). This CDR3 spans 17 amino acids. V gave up 4 bases and J gave up 1 base, with 19 bases separating them. Germline CDR1 and CDR2: WSHSY and SAAADI.

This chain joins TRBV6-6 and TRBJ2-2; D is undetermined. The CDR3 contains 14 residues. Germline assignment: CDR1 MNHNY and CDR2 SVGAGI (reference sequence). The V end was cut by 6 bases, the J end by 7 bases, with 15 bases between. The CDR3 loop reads CASRHSSRSGELFF. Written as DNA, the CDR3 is TGTGCCAGCAGGCACTCGTCGAGGAGCGGGGAGCTGTTTTTT.

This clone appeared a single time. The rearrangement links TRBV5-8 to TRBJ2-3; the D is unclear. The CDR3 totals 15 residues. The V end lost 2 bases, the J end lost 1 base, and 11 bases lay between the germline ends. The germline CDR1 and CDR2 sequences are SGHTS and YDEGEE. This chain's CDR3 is CASSFSSVRTDTQYF. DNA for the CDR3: TGTGCCAGCAGCTTTTCTTCGGTTCGCACAGATACGCAGTATTTT.

CDR3 coding DNA: TGCGCCAGCAGCCAACTTCCAGACTACGAGCAGTACTTC. Protein sequence: CASSQLPDYEQYF. This chain connects TRBV4-1 to TRBJ2-7; the D is unclear. The V gene's germline CDR1 is MGHRA and CDR2 YSYEKL. CDR3 length equals 13 residues. V was trimmed by 2 bases and J by 3 bases, leaving 8 bases between them.

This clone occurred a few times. In nucleotides, the CDR3 is TGTGCCAGCAGTCCGAGACAGGACGGAGGTGAAAAACTGTTTTTT. Protein: CASSPRQDGGEKLFF. The rearrangement uses TRBV27 and TRBJ1-4; D perhaps matches TRBD1 (6 bases). The ends were cut back, 5 bases at V and 7 bases at J, with 17 bases in the middle. Germline loops: CDR1 MNHEY, CDR2 SMNVEV (reference sequence). The CDR3 is 15 residues long.

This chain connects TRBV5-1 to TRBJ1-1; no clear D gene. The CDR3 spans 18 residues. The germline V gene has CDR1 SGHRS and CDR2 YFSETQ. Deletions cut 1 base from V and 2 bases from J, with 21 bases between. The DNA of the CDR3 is TGCGCCAGCAGCTTGCTCTCTACGCCGCAGGCCACTAACACTGAAGCTTTCTTT. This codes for CASSLLSTPQATNTEAFF. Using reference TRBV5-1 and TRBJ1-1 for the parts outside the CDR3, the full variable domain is KAGVTQTPRYLIKTRGQQVTLSCSPISGHRSVSWYQQTPGQGLQFLFEYFSETQRNKGNFPGRFSGRQFSNSRSEMNVSTLELGDSALYLCASSLLSTPQATNTEAFFGQGTRLTVV.

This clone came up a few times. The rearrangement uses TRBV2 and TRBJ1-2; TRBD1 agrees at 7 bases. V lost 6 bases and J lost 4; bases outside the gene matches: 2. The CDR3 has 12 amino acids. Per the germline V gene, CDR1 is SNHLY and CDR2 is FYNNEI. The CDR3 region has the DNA TGTGCCAGCAGGGGGACAGTCTATGGCTACACCTTC. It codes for CASRGTVYGYTF.

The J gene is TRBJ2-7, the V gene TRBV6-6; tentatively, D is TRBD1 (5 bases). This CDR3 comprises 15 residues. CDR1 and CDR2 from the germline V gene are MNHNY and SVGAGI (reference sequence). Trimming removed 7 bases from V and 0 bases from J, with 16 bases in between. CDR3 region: CASIGTGSLSYEQYF. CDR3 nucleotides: TGTGCCAGCATCGGTACAGGTTCCCTCTCCTACGAGCAGTACTTC.

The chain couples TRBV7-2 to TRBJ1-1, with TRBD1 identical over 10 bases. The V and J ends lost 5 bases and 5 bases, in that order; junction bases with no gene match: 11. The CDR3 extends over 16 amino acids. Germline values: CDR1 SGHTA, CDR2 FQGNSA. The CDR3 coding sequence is TGTGCCAGCAGCCTGGCCGGGACAGGGGTACGGACTGAAGCTTTCTTT. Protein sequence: CASSLAGTGVRTEAFF.

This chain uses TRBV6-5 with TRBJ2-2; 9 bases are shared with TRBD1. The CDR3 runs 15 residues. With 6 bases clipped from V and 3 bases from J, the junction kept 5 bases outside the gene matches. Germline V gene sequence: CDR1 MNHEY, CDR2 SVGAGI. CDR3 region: CASSRQGVYTGELFF. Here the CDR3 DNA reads TGTGCCAGCAGCCGACAGGGGGTTTACACCGGGGAGCTGTTTTTT.